Sequencing of this TCR beta chain was carried out in a study of T cell changes during pregnancy in multiple sclerosis. Method: immunoSEQ multiplex PCR; TCRdb's copy keeps in-frame clones and lacks some. Of about 49,000 clones listed, 90% to 95% were seen once; the top ten hold 4.5% to 5.5%. This clone was counted a single time. The CDR3 sequence is 13 residues long. CDR1 is SGHRS, CDR2 YFSETQ, per germline. V was pared by 5 bases and J by 7 bases, with 16 bases between. J is TRBJ2-7 and V is TRBV5-1, with D possibly being TRBD2 (5 bases). The origin of this receptor is a female donor with multiple sclerosis, enrolled in a pregnancy study. Sequences were derived from CD8+ T cells from peripheral blood mononuclear cells, sampled before pregnancy. The CDR3 spells CASSRSVGVEQYF. Written as DNA, the CDR3 is TGCGCCAGCAGTCGTTCTGTGGGAGTTGAGCAGTACTTC.